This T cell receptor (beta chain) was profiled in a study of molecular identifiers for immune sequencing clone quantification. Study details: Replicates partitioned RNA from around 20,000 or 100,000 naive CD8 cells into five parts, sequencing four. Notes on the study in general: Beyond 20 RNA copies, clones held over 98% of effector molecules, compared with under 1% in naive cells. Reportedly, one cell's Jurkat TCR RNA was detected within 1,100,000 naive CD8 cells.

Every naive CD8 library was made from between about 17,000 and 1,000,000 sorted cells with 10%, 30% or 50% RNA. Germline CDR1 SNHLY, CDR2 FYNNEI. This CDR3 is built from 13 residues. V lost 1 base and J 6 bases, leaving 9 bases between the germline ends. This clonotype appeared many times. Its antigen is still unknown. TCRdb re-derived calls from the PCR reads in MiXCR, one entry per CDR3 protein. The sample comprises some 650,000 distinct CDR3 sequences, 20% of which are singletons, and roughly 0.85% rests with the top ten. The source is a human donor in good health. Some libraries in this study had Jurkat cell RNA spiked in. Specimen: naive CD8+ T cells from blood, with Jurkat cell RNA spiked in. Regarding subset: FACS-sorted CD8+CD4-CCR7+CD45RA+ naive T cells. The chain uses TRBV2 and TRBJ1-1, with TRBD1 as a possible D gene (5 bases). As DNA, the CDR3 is TGTGCCAGCAGTGAAGGGGGCTGGGCTGAAGCTTTCTTT. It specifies CASSEGGWAEAFF.